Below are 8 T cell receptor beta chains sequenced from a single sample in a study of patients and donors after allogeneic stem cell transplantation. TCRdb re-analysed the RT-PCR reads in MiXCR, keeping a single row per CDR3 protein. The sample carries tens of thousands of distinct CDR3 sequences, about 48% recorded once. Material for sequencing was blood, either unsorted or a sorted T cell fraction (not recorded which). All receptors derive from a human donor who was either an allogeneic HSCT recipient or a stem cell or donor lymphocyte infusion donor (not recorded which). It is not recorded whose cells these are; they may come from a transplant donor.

The DNA for the CDR3 is TGTGCCAGCAGCCGAACCCCCCCTCTCAGCTCCTACGAGCAGTACTTC. This encodes CASSRTPPLSSYEQYF. This chain links TRBV14 with TRBJ2-7; D is undetermined. Germline CDR1 and CDR2: SGHDN and FVKESK. The V end was cut by 4 bases, the J end by 0 bases, with 16 bases between. This CDR3 spans 16 amino acids.

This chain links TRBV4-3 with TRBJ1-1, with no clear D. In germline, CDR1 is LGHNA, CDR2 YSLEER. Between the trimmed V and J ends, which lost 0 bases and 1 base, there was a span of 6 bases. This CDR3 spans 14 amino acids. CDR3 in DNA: TGCGCCAGCAGCCAAGATGTAGGGAACACTGAAGCTTTCTTT. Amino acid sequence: CASSQDVGNTEAFF.

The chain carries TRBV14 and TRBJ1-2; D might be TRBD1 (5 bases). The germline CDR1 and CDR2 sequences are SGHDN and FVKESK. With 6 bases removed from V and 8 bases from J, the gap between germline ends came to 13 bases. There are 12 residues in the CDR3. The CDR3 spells CASSSGNSGYTF. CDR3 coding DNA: TGTGCCAGCAGTTCAGGGAATAGCGGCTACACCTTC. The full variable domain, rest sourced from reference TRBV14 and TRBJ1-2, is EAGVTQFPSHSVIEKGQTVTLRCDPISGHDNLYWYRRVMGKEIKFLLHFVKESKQDESGMPNNRFLAERTGGTYSTLKVQPAELEDSGVYFCASSSGNSGYTFGSGTRLTVV.

CDR3 in DNA: TGCAGTGCTAGAGAGGCGGGACGCCGAGATGGTCAGCCCCAGCATTTT. This sequence encodes CSAREAGRRDGQPQHF. The chain is built from TRBV20-1 and TRBJ1-5; possible D gene TRBD1, 5 bases. This CDR3 has 16 residues. The germline CDR1 and CDR2 sequences are DFQATT and SNEGSKA (reference sequence). The V and J ends lost 0 bases and 6 bases respectively, with 18 bases between them.

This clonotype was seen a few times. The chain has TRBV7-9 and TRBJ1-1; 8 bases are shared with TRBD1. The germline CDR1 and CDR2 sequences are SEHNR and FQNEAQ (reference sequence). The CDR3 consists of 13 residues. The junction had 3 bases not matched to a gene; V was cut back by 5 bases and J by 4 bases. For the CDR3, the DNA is TGTGCCAGCAGCGAACAGGGGGGCACTGAAGCTTTCTTT. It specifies CASSEQGGTEAFF.

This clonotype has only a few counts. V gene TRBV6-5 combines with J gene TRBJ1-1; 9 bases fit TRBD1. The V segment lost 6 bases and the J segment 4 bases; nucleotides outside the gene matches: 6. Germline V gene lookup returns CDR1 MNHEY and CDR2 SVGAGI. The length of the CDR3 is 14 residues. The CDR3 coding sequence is TGTGCCAGCAGCTTACAGGGGGCGTCCACTGAAGCTTTCTTT. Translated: CASSLQGASTEAFF.

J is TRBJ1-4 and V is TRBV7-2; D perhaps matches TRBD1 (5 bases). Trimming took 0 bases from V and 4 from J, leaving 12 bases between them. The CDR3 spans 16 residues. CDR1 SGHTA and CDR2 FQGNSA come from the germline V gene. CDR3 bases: TGTGCCAGCAGCTTAGCGCGATCAGGGTTTAATGAAAAACTGTTTTTT. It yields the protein CASSLARSGFNEKLFF. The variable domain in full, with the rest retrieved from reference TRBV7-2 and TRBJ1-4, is GAGVSQSPSNKVTEKGKDVELRCDPISGHTALYWYRQSLGQGLEFLIYFQGNSAPDKSGLPSDRFSAERTGGSVSTLTIQRTQQEDSAVYLCASSLARSGFNEKLFFGSGTQLSVL.

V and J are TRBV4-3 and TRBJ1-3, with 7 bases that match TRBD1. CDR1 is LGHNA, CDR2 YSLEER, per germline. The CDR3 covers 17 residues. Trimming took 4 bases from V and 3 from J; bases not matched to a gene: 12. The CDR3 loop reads CASSLIQGTALGNTIYF. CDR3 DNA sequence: TGCGCCAGCAGCCTGATACAGGGGACCGCACTTGGAAACACCATATATTTT.